This passage covers 29 T cell receptor beta chains from one sample sequenced in a study of cytomegalovirus exposure and HLA in healthy donors. Sequenced by immunoSEQ multiplex PCR; TCRdb stores in-frame clones only, minus some. The sample consists of some 260,000 clones, around 91% of them appearing once. The sequenced material came from PBMCs. These receptors were collected from a woman aged 25 to 39 in good health and CMV-seronegative.

The V and J genes are TRBV7-2 and TRBJ1-3; D not certain. Trimming pared 3 bases from V and 4 bases from J, leaving 13 bases between. Germline V gives CDR1 SGHTA, CDR2 FQGNSA. The CDR3 spans 15 residues. The CDR3 nucleotides are TGTGCCAGCAGCTTTGGGAAGGGAGCGGGAAACACCATATATTTT. Translating gives CASSFGKGAGNTIYF. Together with reference TRBV7-2 and TRBJ1-3, the CDR3 gives the full variable domain: GAGVSQSPSNKVTEKGKDVELRCDPISGHTALYWYRQSLGQGLEFLIYFQGNSAPDKSGLPSDRFSAERTGGSVSTLTIQRTQQEDSAVYLCASSFGKGAGNTIYFGEGSWLTVV.

This clone was seen a few times. The chain is built from TRBV9 and TRBJ2-1; D unclear. Trimming pared 4 bases from V and 3 bases from J, leaving 14 bases between. CDR1 is SGDLS and CDR2 is YYNGEE in the germline V gene. This CDR3 has 15 residues. The CDR3 is CASSPGWGVYNEQFF. The CDR3 DNA reads TGTGCCAGCAGCCCCGGGTGGGGTGTCTACAATGAGCAGTTCTTC.

V and J are TRBV2 and TRBJ1-1; D is possibly TRBD1 (6 bases). Germline V CDR1 and CDR2: SNHLY, FYNNEI. Trimming removed 1 base at V and 2 bases at J, with 14 bases between. This CDR3 region has 16 residues. The CDR3 bases are TGTGCCAGCAGTGAAGGCAGCGGGGGCGCAAACACTGAAGCTTTCTTT. Its protein product is CASSEGSGGANTEAFF.

The V gene is TRBV9, the J gene TRBJ2-2, with D possibly TRBD2 on 6 matching bases. The V gene lost 2 bases and the J gene lost 6 bases, with 14 bases spanning the gap. The CDR3 spans 15 residues. Germline CDR1 SGDLS, CDR2 YYNGEE. CDR3 DNA: TGTGCCAGCAGCGTGGCGGGAAAGGTCGCCGGGGAGCTGTTTTTT. The encoded protein is CASSVAGKVAGELFF. The entire variable domain, with the rest obtained from reference TRBV9 and TRBJ2-2, is as follows: DSGVTQTPKHLITATGQRVTLRCSPRSGDLSVYWYQQSLDQGLQFLIQYYNGEERAKGNILERFSAQQFPDLHSELNLSSLELGDSALYFCASSVAGKVAGELFFGEGSRLTVL.

The chain has TRBV27 and TRBJ2-3; D is perhaps TRBD2 (5 bases). Trimming shortened V by 6 bases and J by 7 bases, and 14 bases separated the two germline ends. CDR3 length: 13 residues. Germline CDR1 is MNHEY and CDR2 is SMNVEV (reference sequence). CDR3 nucleotide sequence: TGTGCCAGCAGCCCCTATACTAGAAATACGCAGTATTTT. It codes for CASSPYTRNTQYF.

J is TRBJ2-2 and V is TRBV6-4; D assignment may be TRBD1 or TRBD2 (6 bases each). V gave up 4 bases and J gave up 3 bases, with 9 bases separating them. CDR1 is MRHNA, CDR2 SNTAGT, per germline. This CDR3 contains 14 residues. CDR3 in DNA: TGTGCCAGCAGTGTCGGGGGCGACACCGGGGAGCTGTTTTTT. Amino acid sequence: CASSVGGDTGELFF.

This clone was recorded only once. Different DNA sequences within this sample yield the same CDR3. The CDR3 sequence is CASSDSGTTDTQYF. CDR3 nucleotides: TGTGCCAGCAGTGACTCAGGCACTACAGATACGCAGTATTTT. The rearrangement uses TRBV6-4 and TRBJ2-3; D uncertain. Trimming shortened V by 0 bases and J by 3 bases, and 7 bases separated the two germline ends. Germline V CDR1 and CDR2: MRHNA, SNTAGT. This CDR3 comprises 14 residues.

This chain connects TRBV1 to TRBJ2-7. TRBV1 represents a pseudogene. CDR3 length: 14 amino acids. CDR3 amino acids: CTSSQESGSHEQYF. The CDR3 DNA is TGCACCAGCAGCCAAGAGTCAGGGAGCCACGAGCAGTACTTC.

V and J are TRBV6-5 and TRBJ1-1; D not certain. V lost 0 bases and J 6 bases, leaving 14 bases between the germline ends. The CDR3 loop spans 15 amino acids. The germline CDR1 and CDR2 sequences are MNHEY and SVGAGI. Here the CDR3 reads CASSYSNPDASEAFF. CDR3 sequence (DNA): TGTGCCAGCAGTTACTCGAATCCGGATGCCTCTGAAGCTTTCTTT.

The chain links TRBV27 to TRBJ2-2; unclear D gene. The V gene's germline CDR1 is MNHEY and CDR2 SMNVEV (reference sequence). V lost 6 bases to trimming and J lost 7 bases, with 9 bases between them. The CDR3 loop spans 12 amino acids. In nucleotides, the CDR3 is TGTGCCAGCAGCCGGACGGACGGGGAGCTGTTTTTT. This translates into CASSRTDGELFF.

This rearrangement joins TRBV11-2 to TRBJ2-2; D not certain. This CDR3 spans 15 amino acids. V dropped 2 bases and J dropped 0 bases, with 7 bases sitting between them. Per germline, CDR1 SGHAT and CDR2 FQNNGV. The CDR3 spells CASSLMGSNTGELFF. CDR3 nucleotide sequence: TGTGCCAGCAGCTTAATGGGTTCGAACACCGGGGAGCTGTTTTTT. The full variable domain, rest sourced from reference TRBV11-2 and TRBJ2-2, is EAGVAQSPRYKIIEKRQSVAFWCNPISGHATLYWYQQILGQGPKLLIQFQNNGVVDDSQLPKDRFSAERLKGVDSTLKIQPAKLEDSAVYLCASSLMGSNTGELFFGEGSRLTVL.

The chain uses TRBV29-1 and TRBJ2-7, with D perhaps matching TRBD2 (5 bases). Trimming took 3 bases from V and 6 from J, leaving 12 bases between them. The CDR3 extends over 12 amino acids. Looked up from germline, CDR1 is SQVTM and CDR2 is ANQGSEA. CDR3 sequence: CSVEVPRGEQYF. Written as DNA, the CDR3 is TGCAGCGTTGAGGTACCCCGGGGCGAGCAGTACTTC.

A single count supports this clone. The chain joins TRBV4-2 to TRBJ2-3; 12 positions match TRBD2. The trim removed 0 bases at V and 5 bases at J, leaving 12 bases unmatched. This CDR3 has 19 residues. Germline V lookup: CDR1 LGHNA, CDR2 YNFKEQ. CDR3 protein: CASSQDPLASGRAIDTQYF. Here the CDR3 DNA reads TGTGCCAGCAGCCAAGATCCCCTTGCTAGCGGGAGGGCTATAGATACGCAGTATTTT.

In its sample, this clone was seen once. This sequence joins TRBV7-2 and TRBJ2-5, with 12 bases lining up with TRBD2. V was pared by 5 bases and J by 5 bases, with 6 bases of the junction left unmatched. The CDR3 runs to 15 residues. Germline loops: CDR1 SGHTA, CDR2 FQGNSA. The CDR3 here is CASSPTSGSGETQYF. CDR3 DNA sequence: TGTGCCAGCAGCCCGACTAGCGGGAGCGGGGAGACCCAGTACTTC.

The genes are TRBV5-1 and TRBJ2-5; possibly TRBD1 or TRBD2 for D (5 bases each). Germline loops: CDR1 SGHRS, CDR2 YFSETQ. This CDR3 comprises 14 residues. V was cut by 0 bases and J by 5 bases, with 11 bases left in between. In DNA form, the CDR3 reads TGCGCCAGCAGCTTGGGAGGGGTAGGGGAGACCCAGTACTTC. It encodes CASSLGGVGETQYF.

V gene TRBV10-3 combines with J gene TRBJ2-3; 7 bases agree with TRBD2. CDR1 ENHRY and CDR2 SYGVKD come from the germline V gene. The J segment lost 0 bases and the V segment lost 10 bases, leaving 7 bases of the junction unmatched. CDR3 size: 14 residues. The CDR3 region is CASKAGLSTDTQYF. The CDR3 coding sequence is TGTGCCAGTAAAGCGGGACTAAGCACAGATACGCAGTATTTT.

This clone was counted only a few times. The rearrangement uses TRBV4-3 and TRBJ1-2; 9 bases are a match to TRBD1. The CDR3 totals 14 residues. Trimming cost V 1 base and J 6 bases; bases outside gene matches: 3. CDR1 LGHNA and CDR2 YSLEER come from the germline V gene. Here the CDR3 reads CASSQGDRDHGYTF. In nucleotides, the CDR3 is TGCGCCAGCAGCCAAGGGGACAGGGACCATGGCTACACCTTC.

The V call is TRBV6-5, the J call TRBJ2-7, with TRBD1 matching 8 bases. CDR1 is MNHEY and CDR2 is SVGAGI in the germline V gene. The V gene end was trimmed by 0 bases and the J gene end by 2 bases; junction bases not matched to a gene: 3. The CDR3 is 15 amino acids. The CDR3 reads CASSYSGQGTYEQYF. Here the CDR3 DNA reads TGTGCCAGCAGTTACTCCGGACAGGGCACCTACGAGCAGTACTTC.

This clone was seen once. The chain employs TRBV28 and TRBJ2-1; perhaps TRBD2 as D (6 bases). Deletions cut 4 bases from V and 2 bases from J, with 12 bases between. The germline gives CDR1 MDHEN, CDR2 SYDVKM. The CDR3 extends over 15 amino acids. In DNA, the CDR3 is TGTGCCAGCAGTTCGGGACTTCCTACCTACAATGAGCAGTTCTTC. It specifies CASSSGLPTYNEQFF. The variable domain in full, with the rest retrieved from reference TRBV28 and TRBJ2-1, is DVKVTQSSRYLVKRTGEKVFLECVQDMDHENMFWYRQDPGLGLRLIYFSYDVKMKEKGDIPEGYSVSREKKERFSLILESASTNQTSMYLCASSSGLPTYNEQFFGPGTRLTVL.

The CDR3 nucleotides read TGTGCCAGTAATCCAACAGGGGTGAACTATGGCTACACCTTC. This codes for CASNPTGVNYGYTF. V and J are TRBV19 and TRBJ1-2; 7 nucleotides line up with TRBD1. Germline values: CDR1 LNHDA, CDR2 SQIVND (reference sequence). The CDR3 is made up of 14 amino acids. J gave up 2 bases and V 7 bases, and 7 bases lay outside the gene matches.

The CDR3 nucleotides read TGTGCCAGCAGCTCAGAGGTCACTAGCGGGGCCTCCTACAATGAGCAGTTCTTC. As protein: CASSSEVTSGASYNEQFF. The rearrangement joins TRBV11-3 to TRBJ2-1, with TRBD2 identical over 10 bases. Germline CDR1 is SGHNT and CDR2 is YENEEA. This CDR3 comprises 18 residues. The V gene end was trimmed by 4 bases and the J gene end by 0 bases; junction bases not matched to a gene: 9.

This clone was found a few times. DNA of the CDR3: TGTGCCAGCAGCCCACTGGGACAGCTATCAACTAATGAAAAACTGTTTTTT. This translates into CASSPLGQLSTNEKLFF. V and J are TRBV14 and TRBJ1-4; TRBD1 matches 7 bases. Germline V gene data show CDR1 as SGHDN and CDR2 as FVKESK. This CDR3 region has 17 residues. Unmatched junction bases numbered 8, after V lost 4 bases and J lost 0 bases.

This clone showed up just once. This rearrangement joins TRBV29-1 to TRBJ2-7, with D perhaps being TRBD1 or TRBD2 (5 bases each). CDR3 length: 14 amino acids. Germline assignment: CDR1 SQVTM and CDR2 ANQGSEA. V dropped 2 bases and J dropped 1 base, with 12 bases sitting between them. The CDR3 reads CSVEYPGPSYEQYF. The DNA for the CDR3 is TGCAGCGTTGAATACCCGGGACCATCCTACGAGCAGTACTTC.

This chain uses TRBV28 with TRBJ2-3; 9 bases fit TRBD2. Germline CDR1 reads MDHEN; CDR2 reads SYDVKM. V was pared by 7 bases and J by 4 bases, with 18 bases of the junction left unmatched. The CDR3 length is 18 residues. CDR3 in amino acids: CASTGSLGSAGGPDTQYF. The CDR3 region has the DNA TGTGCCAGCACGGGATCTCTCGGTTCAGCGGGAGGTCCAGATACGCAGTATTTT.

The chain recombines TRBV13 with TRBJ2-1, with 10 positions matching TRBD2. From germline, CDR1 is PRHDT and CDR2 FYEKMQ (reference sequence). The CDR3 is 16 residues long. Trimming took 5 bases from V and 6 from J; bases not matched to a gene: 10. DNA for the CDR3: TGTGCCAGCAGCCTACTTCTAGCGGGAGTTACCAATGAGCAGTTCTTC. It translates to CASSLLLAGVTNEQFF.

The chain employs TRBV2 and TRBJ2-7; a possible D gene is TRBD1 (6 bases). Trimming removed 8 bases from V and 2 bases from J, with 19 bases in between. Germline CDR1 and CDR2: SNHLY and FYNNEI. The CDR3 is 15 amino acids. The CDR3 nucleotides read TGTGCCAGCCGTTTTGAGGGGGTGCATCCCTACGAGCAGTACTTC. It translates to CASRFEGVHPYEQYF.

The CDR3 nucleotides are TGTGCCAGCAGCTCGCCCGGGACAGGGGGGATCGAGCAGTACTTC. Amino acids: CASSSPGTGGIEQYF. The chain uses TRBV7-9 and TRBJ2-7, with 11 bases that match TRBD1. This CDR3 is 15 amino acids long. Germline V CDR1 and CDR2: SEHNR, FQNEAQ (reference sequence). J was trimmed by 6 bases and V by 4 bases; bases with no gene match: 8.

The chain carries TRBV9 and TRBJ2-2, with a possible D match to TRBD1 (6 bases). CDR3 length equals 15 residues. The V end was cut by 0 bases, the J end by 1 base, with 7 bases between. Germline V gives CDR1 SGDLS, CDR2 YYNGEE. The CDR3 is CASSVDRVNTGELFF. Here the CDR3 DNA reads TGTGCCAGCAGCGTAGACAGGGTGAACACCGGGGAGCTGTTTTTT.

The chain recombines TRBV5-1 with TRBJ2-7, with a weak D call TRBD2 (6 bases). There are 14 residues in the CDR3. V lost 4 bases, J lost 4 bases, and 15 bases lay in between. Germline values: CDR1 SGHRS, CDR2 YFSETQ. The CDR3 region has the DNA TGCGCCAGCAGCACCGGGACTCCCCATTACGAGCAGTACTTC. This translates into CASSTGTPHYEQYF. The full variable domain, its missing parts supplied by reference TRBV5-1 and TRBJ2-7, is KAGVTQTPRYLIKTRGQQVTLSCSPISGHRSVSWYQQTPGQGLQFLFEYFSETQRNKGNFPGRFSGRQFSNSRSEMNVSTLELGDSALYLCASSTGTPHYEQYFGPGTRLTVT.